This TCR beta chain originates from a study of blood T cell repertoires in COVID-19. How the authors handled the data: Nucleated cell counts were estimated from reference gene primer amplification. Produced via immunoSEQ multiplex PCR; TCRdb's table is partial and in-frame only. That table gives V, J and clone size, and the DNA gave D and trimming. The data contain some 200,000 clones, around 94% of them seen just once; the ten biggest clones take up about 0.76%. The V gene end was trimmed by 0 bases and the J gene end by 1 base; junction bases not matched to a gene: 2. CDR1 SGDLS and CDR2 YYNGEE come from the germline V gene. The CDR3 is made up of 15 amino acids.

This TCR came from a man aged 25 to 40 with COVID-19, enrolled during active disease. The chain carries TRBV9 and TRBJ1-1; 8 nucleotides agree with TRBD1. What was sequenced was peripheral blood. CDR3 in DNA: TGTGCCAGCAGCGTAGGGACAGGGTCGAACACTGAAGCTTTCTTT. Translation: CASSVGTGSNTEAFF.